These T cell receptor beta chains were read from a single sample in a study of early T cells in non-severe SARS-CoV-2 infection. One entry per CDR3 protein, called by TCRdb with MiXCR from the 5' RACE reads. The data hold fewer than 60,000 distinct CDR3 sequences, with roughly 4.5% observed a single time. Sequenced input: whole blood. These receptors were obtained from an adult who was a healthcare worker with PCR-confirmed SARS-CoV-2 infection or an uninfected control (not recorded which). Both conserved end residues are part of each CDR3. The D gene is left open where the match is weak. Clone size is shown for a subset of rows, as once, few, many or a class of expanded clone.

cdr3_aa cdr3_nt j_call v_call clone_size d_call
CSVEGLLSYGYTF TGCAGCGTTGAAGGTCTCCTTTCCTATGGCTACACCTTC TRBJ1-2 TRBV29-1 many .
CASSTNRGSGEQYF TGTGCCAGCAGTACCAACAGGGGGTCGGGCGAGCAGTACTTC TRBJ2-7 TRBV12-3/TRBV12-4 many TRBD1
CSATRSNQPQHF TGCAGTGCTACTAGGAGCAATCAGCCCCAGCATTTT TRBJ1-5 TRBV20-1 few .
CASRSTSFSEQFF TGTGCCAGCAGGTCCACTAGCTTCAGTGAGCAGTTCTTC TRBJ2-1 TRBV6-2/TRBV6-3 . .
CASSLDPGASGHEQYF TGTGCCAGCAGCTTAGACCCCGGCGCATCTGGGCACGAGCAGTACTTC TRBJ2-7 TRBV11-2 few .
CSAGGGQGMSQETQYF TGCAGTGCTGGCGGGGGACAGGGGATGTCCCAAGAGACCCAGTACTTC TRBJ2-5 TRBV20-1 many TRBD1
CASSPDRSTDTQYF TGTGCCAGCAGCCCGGACAGGAGCACAGATACGCAGTATTTT TRBJ2-3 TRBV7-2 many TRBD1
CASSPTTGTLNTEAFF TGTGCCAGCAGCCCCACCACCGGGACACTAAACACTGAAGCTTTCTTT TRBJ1-1 TRBV5-5 . .
CASSRFTGTGSYNEQFF TGTGCCAGCAGCCGATTTACCGGGACAGGGTCCTACAATGAGCAGTTCTTC TRBJ2-1 TRBV11-2 . TRBD1
CASSRTGQGVTGELFF TGTGCCAGCAGCCGCACGGGACAGGGGGTAACCGGGGAGCTGTTTTTT TRBJ2-2 TRBV5-4 many TRBD1
CSVEDPGEAFF TGCAGCGTTGAAGACCCTGGGGAAGCTTTCTTT TRBJ1-1 TRBV29-1 many .
CASSLSRTASNQPQHF TGTGCCAGCAGCTTGAGTAGGACAGCAAGCAATCAGCCCCAGCATTTT TRBJ1-5 TRBV5-4 many .
CASSELGVGQPQHF TGTGCCAGCAGTGAACTAGGGGTAGGTCAGCCCCAGCATTTT TRBJ1-5 TRBV6-1 many .
CASSIGLALSYNEQFF TGTGCCAGTAGTATAGGGCTCGCCCTTTCCTACAATGAGCAGTTCTTC TRBJ2-1 TRBV19 many .
CASSRMGEKLFF TGTGCCAGCAGCCGTATGGGGGAAAAACTGTTTTTT TRBJ1-4 TRBV3-1 many .
CASSEFPSGGVRDEQFF TGTGCCAGCAGTGAATTTCCTAGCGGGGGGGTAAGAGATGAGCAGTTCTTC TRBJ2-1 TRBV6-1 many TRBD2
CASSLGLAGRTDTQYF TGCGCCAGCAGCTTGGGACTAGCGGGAAGGACAGATACGCAGTATTTT TRBJ2-3 TRBV5-1 few TRBD2
CASSTGTGLNSPLHF TGTGCCAGCAGCACGGGGACAGGCCTAAATTCACCCCTCCACTTT TRBJ1-6 TRBV7-9 many TRBD1
CASSQARVNTEAFF TGTGCCAGCAGCCAAGCCAGGGTAAACACTGAAGCTTTCTTT TRBJ1-1 TRBV4-2 many .
CASSKGQGFGEQYF TGTGCCAGTAGTAAGGGACAGGGATTTGGCGAGCAGTACTTC TRBJ2-7 TRBV19 many TRBD1
CATTGDTGELFF TGTGCCACGACAGGGGACACCGGGGAGCTGTTTTTT TRBJ2-2 TRBV6-5 many TRBD1
CAWRDQSLQETQYF TGTGCCTGGAGGGACCAGTCTCTCCAAGAGACCCAGTACTTC TRBJ2-5 TRBV30 many .
CASSFPRQNTEAFF TGTGCCAGCAGCTTTCCCCGACAGAACACTGAAGCTTTCTTT TRBJ1-1 TRBV4-2 many .
CSASGTGDEQYF TGCAGTGCTAGCGGGACAGGGGACGAGCAGTACTTC TRBJ2-7 TRBV20-1 many TRBD1
CASREGPGALGANVLTF TGTGCCAGCAGGGAAGGACCGGGGGCGCTTGGGGCCAACGTCCTGACTTTC TRBJ2-6 TRBV2 many .
CASSQDPLGAGDTQYF TGCGCCAGCAGCCAAGATCCCTTAGGGGCTGGAGATACGCAGTATTTT TRBJ2-3 TRBV4-3 . .
CASSQDVGAGANVLTF TGCGCCAGCAGCCAAGATGTGGGGGCTGGGGCCAACGTCCTGACTTTC TRBJ2-6 TRBV4-3 many .
CATSSMGLAGEVRFF TGTGCCACCAGCAGCATGGGACTAGCGGGAGAGGTGCGGTTCTTC TRBJ2-1 TRBV15 few TRBD2
CASHGTAMNTEAFF TGTGCCAGCCACGGGACTGCAATGAACACTGAAGCTTTCTTT TRBJ1-1 TRBV7-6 . .
CASSDGYTSDEQFF TGTGCCAGCAGTGATGGATATACGTCGGATGAGCAGTTCTTC TRBJ2-1 TRBV25-1 many .
CAIVGYPNTGELFF TGTGCCATCGTGGGCTATCCGAACACCGGGGAGCTGTTTTTT TRBJ2-2 TRBV10-3 . .
CASSYSRDRELFF TGTGCCAGCAGTTACTCGAGGGACAGGGAACTGTTTTTT TRBJ1-4 TRBV6-5 many TRBD1
CASSEGSRGTEAFF TGTGCCAGCAGTGAAGGTAGCAGGGGCACTGAAGCTTTCTTT TRBJ1-1 TRBV2 few .
CASSDDRGHLRIYGYTF TGTGCCAGCAGCGATGACAGAGGGCACCTAAGGATCTATGGCTACACCTTC TRBJ1-2 TRBV2 many .
CASRTGTSVGSLFF TGTGCCAGCAGGACCGGGACTAGCGTCGGGAGCCTGTTCTTC TRBJ2-1 TRBV6-2/TRBV6-3 few TRBD2
CASSLVSQQTQYF TGTGCCAGCAGCTTGGTTTCTCAGCAGACCCAGTACTTC TRBJ2-5 TRBV5-4 many .
CATGSGTGANVLTF TGTGCCACGGGCTCGGGGACTGGGGCCAACGTCCTGACTTTC TRBJ2-6 TRBV24-1 many .
CASSKSGTGNDTEAFF TGTGCCAGCAGCAAATCAGGGACAGGGAACGACACTGAAGCTTTCTTT TRBJ1-1 TRBV21-1 many .
CASSLDQVDQPQHF TGTGCCAGCAGCTTAGACCAGGTAGATCAGCCCCAGCATTTT TRBJ1-5 TRBV7-9 many .
CASSFNSRPTEAFF TGTGCCAGCAGCTTTAACAGTAGACCCACTGAAGCTTTCTTT TRBJ1-1 TRBV7-6 many .